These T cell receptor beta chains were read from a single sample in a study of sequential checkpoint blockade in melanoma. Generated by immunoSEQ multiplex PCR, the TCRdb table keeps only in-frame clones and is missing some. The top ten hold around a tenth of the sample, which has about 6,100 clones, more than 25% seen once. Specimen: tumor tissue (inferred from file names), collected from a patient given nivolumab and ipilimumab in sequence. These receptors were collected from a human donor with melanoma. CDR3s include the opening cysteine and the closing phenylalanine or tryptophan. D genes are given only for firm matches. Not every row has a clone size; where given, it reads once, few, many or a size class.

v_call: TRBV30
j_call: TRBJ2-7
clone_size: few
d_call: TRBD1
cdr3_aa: CAWAPGTATYEQYF
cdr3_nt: TGTGCCTGGGCCCCCGGGACAGCAACCTACGAGCAGTACTTC

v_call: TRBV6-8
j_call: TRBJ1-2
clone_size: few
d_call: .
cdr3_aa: CASSFRRAAYGYTF
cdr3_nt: TGTGCCAGCAGTTTCCGACGGGCAGCTTATGGCTACACCTTC

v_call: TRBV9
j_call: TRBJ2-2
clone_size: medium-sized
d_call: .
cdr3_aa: CASSDLNTGELFF
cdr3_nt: TGTGCCAGCAGCGACCTAAACACCGGGGAGCTGTTTTTT

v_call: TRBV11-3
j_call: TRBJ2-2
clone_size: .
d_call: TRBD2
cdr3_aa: CASSLVAGGPRLNTGELFF
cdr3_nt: TGTGCCAGCAGCTTAGTAGCGGGAGGGCCCCGTCTGAACACCGGGGAGCTGTTTTTT

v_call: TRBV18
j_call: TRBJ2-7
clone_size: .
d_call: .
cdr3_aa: CASSPEAGVEYEQYF
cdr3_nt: TGTGCCAGCTCACCAGAGGCAGGGGTGGAGTACGAGCAGTACTTC

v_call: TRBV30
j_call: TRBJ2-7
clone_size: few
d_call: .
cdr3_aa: CAWGTAYEQYF
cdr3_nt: TGTGCCTGGGGAACGGCTTACGAGCAGTACTTC

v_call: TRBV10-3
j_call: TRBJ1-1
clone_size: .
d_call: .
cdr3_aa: CAISEGGNTEAFF
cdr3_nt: TGTGCCATCAGTGAGGGGGGGAACACTGAAGCTTTCTTT

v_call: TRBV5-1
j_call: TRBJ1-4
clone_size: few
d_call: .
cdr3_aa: CASSLEGQGEKLFF
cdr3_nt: TGCGCCAGCAGCTTGGAGGGTCAGGGGGAAAAACTGTTTTTT

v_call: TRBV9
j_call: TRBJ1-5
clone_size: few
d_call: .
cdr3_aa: CASSQGGLYQPQHF
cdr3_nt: TGTGCCAGCAGCCAAGGTGGGCTCTATCAGCCCCAGCATTTT

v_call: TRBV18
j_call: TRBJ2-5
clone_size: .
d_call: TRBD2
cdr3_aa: CASSPTSGIQETQYF
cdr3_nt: TGTGCCAGCTCACCGACTAGCGGGATTCAAGAGACCCAGTACTTC

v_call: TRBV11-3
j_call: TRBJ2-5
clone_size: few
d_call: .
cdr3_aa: CASSLEAGGVVTQYF
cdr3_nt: TGTGCCAGCAGCTTAGAGGCAGGGGGGGTGGTGACCCAGTACTTC

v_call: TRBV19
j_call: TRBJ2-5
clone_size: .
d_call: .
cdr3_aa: CASGEDGLQETQYF
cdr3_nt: TGTGCCAGTGGGGAGGACGGGCTCCAAGAGACCCAGTACTTC

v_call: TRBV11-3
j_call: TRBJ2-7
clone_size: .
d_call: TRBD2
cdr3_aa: CASSLVGLAGGMYEQYF
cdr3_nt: TGTGCCAGCAGCTTAGTGGGACTAGCGGGAGGCATGTACGAGCAGTACTTC

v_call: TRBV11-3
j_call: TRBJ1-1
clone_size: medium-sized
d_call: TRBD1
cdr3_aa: CASSTRDRVNTEAFF
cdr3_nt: TGTGCCAGCAGCACTAGGGACAGGGTGAACACTGAAGCTTTCTTT

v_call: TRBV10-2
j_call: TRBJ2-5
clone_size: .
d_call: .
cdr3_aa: CASSVLGETQYF
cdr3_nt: TGCGCCAGCAGTGTCCTCGGGGAGACCCAGTACTTC

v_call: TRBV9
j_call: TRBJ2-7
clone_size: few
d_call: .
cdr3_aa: CASRRESATEQYF
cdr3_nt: TGTGCCAGCCGGAGGGAGAGCGCGACCGAGCAGTACTTC

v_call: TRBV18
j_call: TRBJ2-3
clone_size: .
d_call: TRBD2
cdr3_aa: CASSFAGTSGTDTQYF
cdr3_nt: TGTGCCAGCTCCTTTGCCGGGACTAGCGGCACAGATACGCAGTATTTT

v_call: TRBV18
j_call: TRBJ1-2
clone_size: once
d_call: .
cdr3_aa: CASSLSRVPNYGYTF
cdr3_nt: TGTGCCAGCTCACTGTCAAGGGTTCCTAACTATGGCTACACCTTC

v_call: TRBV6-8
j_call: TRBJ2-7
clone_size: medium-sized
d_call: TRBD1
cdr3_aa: CASSYSSRPDRGDYEQYF
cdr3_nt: TGTGCCAGCAGTTACTCTTCTCGTCCGGACAGGGGGGACTACGAGCAGTACTTC

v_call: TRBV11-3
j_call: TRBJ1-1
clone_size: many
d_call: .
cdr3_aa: CASSLSGGDTEAFF
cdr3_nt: TGTGCCAGCAGCTTATCGGGGGGAGACACTGAAGCTTTCTTT

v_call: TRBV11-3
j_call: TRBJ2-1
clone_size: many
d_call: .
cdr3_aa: CASSLEPSYNEQFF
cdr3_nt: TGTGCCAGCAGCTTAGAGCCGTCCTACAATGAGCAGTTCTTC

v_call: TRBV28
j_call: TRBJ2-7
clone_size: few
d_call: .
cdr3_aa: CASGGWDYEQYF
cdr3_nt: TGTGCCAGCGGCGGGTGGGACTACGAGCAGTACTTC

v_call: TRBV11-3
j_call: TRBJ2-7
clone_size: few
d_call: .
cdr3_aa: CASSSKREGQRGHYEQYF
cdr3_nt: TGTGCCAGCAGCTCCAAGAGAGAGGGACAGCGGGGTCACTACGAGCAGTACTTC

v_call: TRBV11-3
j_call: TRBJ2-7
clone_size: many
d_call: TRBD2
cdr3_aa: CVSSSSGRVYEQYF
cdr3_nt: TGTGTCAGCAGCTCGAGCGGGAGGGTCTACGAGCAGTACTTC

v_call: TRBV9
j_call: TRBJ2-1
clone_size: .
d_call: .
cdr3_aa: CASRGGDNEQFF
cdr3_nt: TGTGCCAGCAGAGGTGGGGACAATGAGCAGTTCTTC

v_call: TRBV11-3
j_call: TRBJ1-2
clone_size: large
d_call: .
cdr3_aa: CASSLKVVVARGYTF
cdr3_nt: TGTGCCAGCAGCTTAAAAGTTGTGGTGGCCCGGGGCTACACCTTC

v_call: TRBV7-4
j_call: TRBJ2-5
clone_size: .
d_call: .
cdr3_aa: CASSLRALETQYF
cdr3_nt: TGTGCCAGCAGCCTCCGGGCCCTAGAGACCCAGTACTTC

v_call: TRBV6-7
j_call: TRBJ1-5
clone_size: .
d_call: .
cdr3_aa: CASTTRGPQHF
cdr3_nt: TGTGCCAGCACCACCAGAGGACCCCAGCATTTT

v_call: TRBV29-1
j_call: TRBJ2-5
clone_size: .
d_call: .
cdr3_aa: CSVIRSQETQYF
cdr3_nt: TGCAGCGTCATTCGGAGCCAAGAGACCCAGTACTTC

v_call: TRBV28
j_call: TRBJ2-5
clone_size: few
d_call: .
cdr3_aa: CASRVHGQETQYF
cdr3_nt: TGTGCCAGCAGAGTACACGGTCAAGAGACCCAGTACTTC

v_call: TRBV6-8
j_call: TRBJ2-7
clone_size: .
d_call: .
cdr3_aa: CASSDSLAQGSYEQYF
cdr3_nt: TGTGCCAGCAGTGACTCCCTCGCACAGGGCTCCTACGAGCAGTACTTC

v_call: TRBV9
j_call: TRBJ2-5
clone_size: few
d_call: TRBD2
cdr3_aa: CASSERGGLAGAGETQYF
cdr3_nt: TGTGCCAGCAGCGAGCGGGGGGGACTAGCGGGAGCAGGAGAGACCCAGTACTTC